This T cell receptor beta chain stems from a study of cytomegalovirus exposure and HLA in healthy donors. Background on the study: Early on, a data release was issued that held roughly 84 million unique TCRs from HLA-typed donors.

In this sample, this clone turned up a few times. Primers included in the PCR were 60 Vbeta and 13 Jbeta primers. TCRdb's table, derived via immunoSEQ multiplex PCR, lists solely in-frame clones and lacks some. The sample shows roughly 48,000 clones, around 70% of them seen only once. The sequencing input was PBMCs. The receptor was derived from a man younger than 30 in good health and CMV-seronegative.

CDR3 sequence reads: CAWSEGQGAYQPQHF. The CDR3 coding sequence is TGTGCCTGGAGCGAGGGACAGGGGGCCTATCAGCCCCAGCATTTT. The rearrangement links TRBV30 to TRBJ1-5; 12 bases fit TRBD1. Looked up from germline, CDR1 is GTSNPN and CDR2 is SVGIG (reference sequence). V shed 3 bases and J 5 bases; nucleotides not matched to a gene: 5. The CDR3 loop spans 15 amino acids.